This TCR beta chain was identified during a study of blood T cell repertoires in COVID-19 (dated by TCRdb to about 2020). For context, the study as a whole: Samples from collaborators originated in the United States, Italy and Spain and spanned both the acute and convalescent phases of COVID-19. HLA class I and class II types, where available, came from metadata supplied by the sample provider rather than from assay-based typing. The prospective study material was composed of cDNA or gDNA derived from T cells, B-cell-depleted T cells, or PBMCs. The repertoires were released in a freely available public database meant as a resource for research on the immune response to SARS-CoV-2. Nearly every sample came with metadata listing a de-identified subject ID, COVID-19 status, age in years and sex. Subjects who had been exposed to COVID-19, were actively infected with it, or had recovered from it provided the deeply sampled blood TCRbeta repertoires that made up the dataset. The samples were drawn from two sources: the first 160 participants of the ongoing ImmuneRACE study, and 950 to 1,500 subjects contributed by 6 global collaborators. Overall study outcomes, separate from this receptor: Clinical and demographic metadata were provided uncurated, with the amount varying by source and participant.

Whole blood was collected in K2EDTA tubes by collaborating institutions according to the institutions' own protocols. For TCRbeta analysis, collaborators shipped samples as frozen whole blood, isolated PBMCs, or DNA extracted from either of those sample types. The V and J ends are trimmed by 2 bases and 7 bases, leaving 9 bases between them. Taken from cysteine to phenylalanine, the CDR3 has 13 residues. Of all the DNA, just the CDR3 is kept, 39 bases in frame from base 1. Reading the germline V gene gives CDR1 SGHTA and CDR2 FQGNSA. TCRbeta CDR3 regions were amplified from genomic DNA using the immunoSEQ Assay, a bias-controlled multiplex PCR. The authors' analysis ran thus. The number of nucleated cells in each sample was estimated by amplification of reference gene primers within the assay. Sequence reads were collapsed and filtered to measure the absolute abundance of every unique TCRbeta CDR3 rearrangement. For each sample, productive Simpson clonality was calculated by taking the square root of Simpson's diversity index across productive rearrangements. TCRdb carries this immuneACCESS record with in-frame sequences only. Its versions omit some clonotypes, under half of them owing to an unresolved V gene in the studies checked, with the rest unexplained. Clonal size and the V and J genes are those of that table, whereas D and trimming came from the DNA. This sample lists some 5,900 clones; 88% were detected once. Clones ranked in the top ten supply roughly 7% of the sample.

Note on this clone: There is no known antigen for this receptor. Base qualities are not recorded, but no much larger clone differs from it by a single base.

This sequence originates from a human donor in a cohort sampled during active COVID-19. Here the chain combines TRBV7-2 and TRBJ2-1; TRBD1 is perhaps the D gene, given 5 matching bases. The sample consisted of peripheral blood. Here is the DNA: TGTGCCAGCAGCTTAAGGGGAAGGAATGAGCAGTTCTTC. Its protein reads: CASSLRGRNEQFF.